This T cell receptor (beta chain) stems from a study of shared clonotypes between healthy human individuals. As concerns this clone: Antigen unknown.

The method was immunoSEQ multiplex PCR; TCRdb's version includes in-frame clones alone and lacks a portion of them. The sample includes about 1,800,000 clones, about 95% of them seen just once. The V end was cut by 4 bases, the J end by 7 bases, with 9 bases between. The CDR3 loop spans 12 amino acids. The germline CDR1 and CDR2 sequences are SGHTS and YDEGEE. CD8 cells classed as naive were CD45RO-negative and positively selected for CCR7, excluding terminally differentiated effector memory CD45RA+ cells. Each of the donors was a healthy adult who was HIV-negative and had not had a recent acute infection or vaccination. Study-level results: Rarefaction showed sorted-subset sequencing was incomplete despite large depth. Generation of non-shared clonotypes was less probable than generation of clonotypes shared by all four donors.

The clonotype was recovered from a man between 18 and 29 years old in good health. The rearrangement joins TRBV5-8 to TRBJ2-1; D not resolved. The sequenced sample was naive CD8+ T cells sorted from blood. CDR3: CASSPTINEQFF. Written as DNA, the CDR3 is TGTGCCAGCAGCCCGACCATTAATGAGCAGTTCTTC.